These T cell receptor beta chains were read from a single sample in a study of cytomegalovirus exposure and HLA in healthy donors. Method: immunoSEQ multiplex PCR; TCRdb's copy keeps in-frame clones and lacks some. The sample gives some 150,000 clones, roughly 77% of which show up once; 3.7% is in the top ten. Material for sequencing was PBMCs. The receptors stem from a man between 25 and 39 years old in good health and CMV-seropositive. CDR3s include the opening cysteine and the closing phenylalanine or tryptophan. D genes are given only for firm matches. Where a row states a size, it is once, few, many or the class of an expanded clone; other rows omit it.

abundance	v_gene	d_gene	j_gene	CDR3aa	CDR3nt
-	TRBV7-6	TRBD2	TRBJ2-3	CASSLRPGGQNTDTQYF	TGTGCCAGCAGCTTACGGCCGGGGGGGCAGAACACAGATACGCAGTATTTT
-	TRBV4-1	TRBD2	TRBJ2-7	CASSHVLAGDYEQYF	TGCGCCAGCAGCCACGTACTAGCGGGGGACTACGAGCAGTACTTC
-	TRBV9	-	TRBJ2-3	CASSVTLDPTDTQYF	TGTGCCAGCAGCGTTACACTAGACCCCACAGATACGCAGTATTTT
-	TRBV15	-	TRBJ1-5	CATSRDLGETQPQHF	TGTGCCACCAGCAGAGATCTCGGAGAGACTCAGCCCCAGCATTTT
once	TRBV4-2	-	TRBJ2-2	CASSQEQNTGELFF	TGTGCCAGCAGCCAAGAACAGAACACCGGGGAGCTGTTTTTT
few	TRBV25-1	TRBD1	TRBJ2-5	CASSEVTGGVETQYF	TGTGCCAGCAGTGAGGTTACAGGGGGCGTAGAGACCCAGTACTTC
few	TRBV29-1	-	TRBJ1-2	CSVRGNYGYTF	TGCAGCGTTAGGGGAAACTATGGCTACACCTTC
-	TRBV7-9	TRBD1	TRBJ2-7	CASSRTGATLREQYF	TGTGCCAGCAGCCGGACAGGGGCTACCCTGAGGGAGCAGTACTTC
once	TRBV2	-	TRBJ1-4	CASSYHRGDNEKLFF	TGTGCCAGCAGTTACCATCGGGGGGACAATGAAAAACTGTTTTTT
-	TRBV27	-	TRBJ1-4	CASSPDRLGEKLFF	TGTGCCAGCAGCCCAGACAGGTTAGGCGAAAAACTGTTTTTT
-	TRBV10-3	-	TRBJ1-5	CASRWESNQPQHF	TGTGCCAGCCGGTGGGAGAGCAATCAGCCCCAGCATTTT
-	TRBV18	-	TRBJ2-3	CASSLFSTDTQYF	TGTGCCAGCTCCCTCTTTAGCACAGATACGCAGTATTTT
-	TRBV7-6	-	TRBJ2-5	CASSPSRETQYF	TGTGCCAGCAGCCCCTCCCGAGAGACCCAGTACTTC
-	TRBV5-1	-	TRBJ2-3	CASSSGWDTQYF	TGCGCCAGCAGCAGCGGTTGGGATACGCAGTATTTT
-	TRBV5-1	-	TRBJ2-5	CASSPGRGNSQETQYF	TGCGCCAGCAGCCCGGGCCGGGGGAACAGCCAAGAGACCCAGTACTTC
-	TRBV29-1	-	TRBJ2-7	CSVEDLGGEQYF	TGCAGCGTTGAAGATTTGGGGGGCGAGCAGTACTTC
-	TRBV5-1	-	TRBJ1-5	CASSLAGDDQPQHF	TGCGCCAGCAGCTTGGCGGGGGACGATCAGCCCCAGCATTTT
-	TRBV20-1	-	TRBJ1-2	CSARDPLGYTF	TGCAGTGCTAGAGACCCACTTGGCTACACCTTC
-	TRBV2	TRBD2	TRBJ2-3	CAATGLAGDTQYF	TGTGCCGCCACGGGGCTAGCGGGTGATACGCAGTATTTT
-	TRBV15	-	TRBJ2-5	CATSARTGVETQYF	TGTGCCACCAGCGCTAGGACGGGAGTGGAGACCCAGTACTTC
-	TRBV7-2	TRBD2	TRBJ2-1	CASSSRGGDYNEQFF	TGTGCCAGCAGCTCTCGGGGGGGGGACTACAATGAGCAGTTCTTC
-	TRBV6-1	TRBD2	TRBJ2-5	CASRDSGGQETQYF	TGTGCCAGCAGGGATAGCGGGGGCCAAGAGACCCAGTACTTC
few	TRBV4-3	-	TRBJ1-5	CASSQDQGDQPQHF	TGCGCCAGCAGCCAAGACCAGGGCGATCAGCCCCAGCATTTT
-	TRBV4-1	-	TRBJ2-6	CASSQEPGSGANVLTF	TGCGCCAGCAGCCAAGAGCCGGGATCTGGGGCCAACGTCCTGACTTTC
once	TRBV28	-	TRBJ2-7	CASSSTDYEQYF	TGTGCCAGCAGTTCGACTGACTACGAGCAGTACTTC
-	TRBV7-2	TRBD1	TRBJ2-7	CASSPRQGTSYEQYF	TGTGCCAGCAGCCCTAGACAGGGCACCTCCTACGAGCAGTACTTC
few	TRBV19	-	TRBJ1-4	CASSIEDTGKLFF	TGTGCCAGTAGTATAGAGGACACGGGTAAACTGTTTTTT
-	TRBV14	TRBD1	TRBJ2-3	CASSQGQGFTDTQYF	TGTGCCAGCAGCCAAGGACAGGGATTCACAGATACGCAGTATTTT
-	TRBV7-9	TRBD2	TRBJ2-7	CASSFPTSGGADEQYF	TGTGCCAGCAGCTTCCCGACTAGCGGGGGGGCAGACGAGCAGTACTTC
-	TRBV2	TRBD1	TRBJ2-7	CASSSVGPGQGFSEQYF	TGTGCCAGCAGTTCTGTGGGCCCGGGACAGGGCTTCTCCGAGCAGTACTTC
-	TRBV7-2	-	TRBJ2-1	CASSLAGGSGWDEQFF	TGTGCCAGCAGCTTAGCTGGGGGGTCGGGGTGGGATGAGCAGTTCTTC
-	TRBV5-6	-	TRBJ2-4	CASITRWAKNIQYF	TGTGCCAGCATCACCCGGTGGGCCAAAAACATTCAGTACTTC
few	TRBV2	TRBD1	TRBJ2-7	CASNPAGTGTYEQYF	TGTGCCAGCAACCCGGCAGGGACAGGCACTTACGAGCAGTACTTC
few	TRBV6-5	-	TRBJ2-1	CASRGPGGWNEQFF	TGTGCCAGCAGGGGACCAGGGGGGTGGAATGAGCAGTTCTTC
few	TRBV27	-	TRBJ1-5	CASSLELGTVRDQPQHF	TGTGCCAGCAGTTTAGAGTTGGGGACTGTTCGGGATCAGCCCCAGCATTTT
-	TRBV5-4	-	TRBJ2-4	CASSLVGGIQYF	TGTGCCAGCAGCTTGGTAGGGGGAATCCAGTACTTC
-	TRBV11-2	TRBD2	TRBJ2-2	CASILSKRGGTGELFF	TGTGCCAGCATTCTTTCCAAGCGGGGGGGCACCGGGGAGCTGTTTTTT
-	TRBV18	TRBD1	TRBJ2-2	CASSATGGAGTGELFF	TGTGCCAGCTCAGCAACAGGGGGCGCGGGCACCGGGGAGCTGTTTTTT
few	TRBV29-1	-	TRBJ1-6	CSVAQGSSYNSPLHF	TGCAGCGTCGCCCAGGGTAGCTCCTATAATTCACCCCTCCACTTT
-	TRBV9	-	TRBJ2-5	CASSLGGGSFSETQYF	TGTGCCAGCAGCCTAGGAGGGGGCAGTTTTTCGGAGACCCAGTACTTC
few	TRBV7-2	-	TRBJ2-7	CASSLDRVGEQYF	TGTGCCAGCAGCTTAGACAGGGTCGGCGAGCAGTACTTC
-	TRBV5-4	-	TRBJ1-5	CASSLFPGPNQPQHF	TGTGCCAGCAGCTTGTTTCCAGGGCCGAATCAGCCCCAGCATTTT
-	TRBV9	-	TRBJ2-7	CASSEGVTLDEQYF	TGTGCCAGCAGCGAGGGGGTTACCCTGGACGAGCAGTACTTC
-	TRBV23-1	TRBD1	TRBJ2-7	CASSQSGTGGIYEQYF	TGCGCCAGCAGTCAATCCGGGACAGGGGGTATCTACGAGCAGTACTTC
-	TRBV5-1	-	TRBJ2-3	CASSLNGARDTQYF	TGCGCCAGCAGCTTGAACGGCGCTAGGGATACGCAGTATTTT
-	TRBV4-3	-	TRBJ1-6	CASSLSGGYNSPLHF	TGCGCCAGCAGCCTTTCCGGGGGCTATAATTCACCCCTCCACTTT
-	TRBV4-3	-	TRBJ2-7	CASSTRQGGEQYF	TGCGCCAGCAGCACCAGGCAGGGAGGCGAGCAGTACTTC
-	TRBV5-8	TRBD1	TRBJ1-2	CASSLGLTGVGYGYTF	TGTGCCAGCAGCTTGGGTCTAACAGGGGTTGGCTATGGCTACACCTTC
once	TRBV2	-	TRBJ1-6	CAGGGSSYNSPLHF	TGTGCGGGTGGGGGGAGCTCCTATAATTCACCCCTCCACTTT